What follows is one TCR beta chain and its context. Antigen: not known. The germline gives CDR1 MNHEY, CDR2 SMNVEV (reference sequence). V gave up 3 bases and J gave up 5 bases; unmatched junction bases: 5. This CDR3 has 14 amino acids. The data stem from a study of cytomegalovirus exposure and HLA in healthy donors. Study-level findings and limits: Earlier analysis found most TCR beta V segments productive about 90% or about 30% of the time.

The PCR employed 60 Vbeta primers together with 13 Jbeta primers. TCRdb keeps only in-frame clones here, not all; method: immunoSEQ multiplex PCR. In the table there are tens of thousands of clones, around 82% of which are singletons. This receptor was obtained from a man younger than 35 in good health and CMV-seronegative. This chain joins TRBV27 and TRBJ1-2; 8 positions match TRBD1. The sample taken for sequencing was PBMCs. The CDR3 is CASSFQGARYGYTF. CDR3 in DNA: TGTGCCAGCAGTTTTCAGGGGGCGAGGTATGGCTACACCTTC.